What follows describes a single T cell receptor (beta chain). Its target antigen remains unknown. Base-call qualities are not available, and no considerably larger clone is one nucleotide away. Participants in the prospective study were aged 18 to 89 years, lived in some 24 United States geographic areas, and enrolled through a virtual design. Cohort assignment in the prospective study relied on participant-reported clinical history from a screening survey and a study questionnaire. ImmuneRACE Cohort 3 recovered participants were defined by two consecutive negative NP/OP PCR tests, healthcare professional clearance, or symptom resolution. Mobile phlebotomists in the prospective study collected whole blood, serum and a nasopharyngeal or oropharyngeal swab from every participant. Participants in the prospective study had the option to provide additional blood draws and questionnaires over an approximately two-month period. Before DNA extraction, blood samples from the prospective study were shipped at room temperature or frozen.

This specimen belongs to a study of blood T cell repertoires in COVID-19 (dated by TCRdb to the early 2020s). Background for the entire study: Collaborator samples came from the United States, Italy and Spain and covered acute and convalescent phases of COVID-19. The material from the prospective study consisted of cDNA or gDNA derived from T cells, B-cell-depleted T cells, or PBMCs. The dataset comprised deeply sampled blood TCRbeta repertoires from subjects exposed to, actively infected with, or recovered from COVID-19. A freely available public database, intended as a resource for researchers studying the immune response to SARS-CoV-2, is where the repertoires were released. The samples were drawn from the first 160 participants of the ongoing ImmuneRACE study and from over a thousand subjects provided by 6 global collaborators. Nearly every sample came with metadata listing a de-identified subject ID, COVID-19 status, age in years and sex. Where HLA class I and class II types were available, the types were taken from metadata supplied by the sample provider, not from assay-based typing. Paper-wide results and their limitations: The quantity of clinical and demographic metadata differed by source and by participant and was supplied without curation.

TCRbeta CDR3 regions were amplified from genomic DNA by means of the immunoSEQ Assay, a bias-controlled multiplex PCR. The authors processed their data as follows. The number of nucleated cells in each sample was estimated from the amplification of reference gene primers within the assay. To quantify the absolute abundance of each unique TCRbeta CDR3 rearrangement, sequence reads were collapsed and filtered. For each sample, productive Simpson clonality was calculated as the square root of Simpson's diversity index across productive rearrangements. What TCRdb holds here is the immuneACCESS table cut down to in-frame rearrangements. Part of the clones is not present; checked against another copy, under half of the missing clones reflect an unresolved V gene, and the others are unexplained. The V and J calls and clone size come from that table; D and trimming were worked out from the DNA. The sample profile shows some 310,000 clones; roughly nine tenths of them were found once. The ten largest account for more than 9% of the sample.

According to the germline V gene, CDR1 reads SGHTA and CDR2 reads FQGNSA. For this chain, trimming is 3 bases at the V end and 5 bases at the J end, and the number of junction bases without a gene match is 8. From its cysteine to its phenylalanine, the CDR3 spans 15 amino acids. The only DNA kept is the CDR3, 45 bases in frame from the first base. This chain joins TRBV7-2 to TRBJ2-7; 9 bases in the junction line up with TRBD1. The TCR comes from a woman aged 30 to 39 who had recovered from COVID-19. Sequencing was done on a sample of PBMCs or T cells enriched from blood (not recorded which). The sequenced DNA: TGTGCCAGCAGCTTCCAGGGGGGACAGGGCCACGAGCAGTACTTC. Its protein reads: CASSFQGGQGHEQYF.